The entry that follows covers one T cell receptor (beta chain) sequence. The sample is drawn from a study of blood T cell repertoires in COVID-19. Profiled with immunoSEQ multiplex PCR; TCRdb holds only in-frame clones, not every one. The table lists about 69,000 clones, 70% to 85% of them singletons. Germline V lookup: CDR1 SGHTA, CDR2 FQGTGA. This CDR3 has 14 amino acids. Trimming shortened V by 2 bases and J by 6 bases, and 8 bases separated the two germline ends. The source material was peripheral blood. This clonotype was sampled from a middle-aged man with COVID-19, enrolled during active disease. The gene calls are TRBV7-3 and TRBJ1-6; tentative D call: TRBD1 (6 bases). CDR3 sequence reads: CASSLQGSNSPLHF. The CDR3 DNA follows: TGTGCCAGCAGCTTACAGGGGAGTAATTCACCCCTCCACTTT.